Detailed here is one T cell receptor beta chain. Its antigen is not identified. This sequence may be a read error, since a much larger clone differs from it by one base. The sample is drawn from a study of post-analysis software for immune sequencing data. Notes on the study in general: In multiple sclerosis, normalized Chao1 diversity was significantly below that of controls. Analysis by F measure revealed that same-batch samples clustered strongly together.

Libraries were made from TCR beta cDNA, and they carried unique molecular identifiers. It was from roughly 1.1 to 9.2 million T cells that about 500,000 cDNA molecules came. One entry per CDR3 protein, called by TCRdb with MiXCR from the PCR reads. Of some 240,000 distinct CDR3 sequences listed, 30% to 45% were seen once; the top ten hold 4% to 5.5%. This TCR was sampled from a girl between 10 and 17 years old with multiple sclerosis. Sequenced material: blood.

In DNA form, the CDR3 reads TGTGCCAGCAGTACTGGGCGGGGGTGGGACGAGCAGTACTTC. This gives the protein CASSTGRGWDEQYF. The chain links TRBV28 to TRBJ2-7, with 7 bases that match TRBD2. The trim removed 5 bases at V and 5 bases at J, leaving 9 bases unmatched. The CDR3 is 14 residues long. Germline assignment: CDR1 MDHEN and CDR2 SYDVKM.